What follows describes a single T cell receptor beta chain. Its antigen is unknown. The study ran its PCR with 60 Vbeta and 13 Jbeta primers. Assay: immunoSEQ multiplex PCR; the TCRdb copy retains only in-frame clones and omits some. The data contain 150,000 to 170,000 clones, around 80% of them singletons. This specimen comes from a study of cytomegalovirus exposure and HLA in healthy donors. Study conclusions and caveats: Around 160 TCR beta chains were listed as cytomegalovirus-associated.

Germline V CDR1 and CDR2: SQVTM, ANQGSEA. V was trimmed by 1 base and J by 9 bases, leaving 8 bases between them. The CDR3 has 11 amino acids. This sequence was found in a man aged 25-45 years in good health and CMV-seropositive. The chain couples TRBV29-1 to TRBJ2-3, with D tentatively TRBD2 (7 bases). Sequencing was carried out using PBMCs. CDR3 sequence (DNA): TGCAGCGTTGAAGCGGGGGGCACGCAGTATTTT. The encoded protein is CSVEAGGTQYF.